This note documents a single TCR beta chain sequence. V was pared by 5 bases and J by 0 bases, with 8 bases of the junction left unmatched. CDR3 length equals 16 residues. Per the germline V gene, CDR1 is SEHNR and CDR2 is FQNEAQ (reference sequence). The sample belongs to a study of blood T cell repertoires in COVID-19. Study-wide background: Some COVID-19 samples were acute and others convalescent; all came from the United States, Italy and Spain.

Authors' data handling: Reference gene primer amplification yielded estimated nucleated cell counts. Assay: immunoSEQ multiplex PCR; the TCRdb copy retains only in-frame clones and omits some. V, J and clone size were drawn from that table, and D and trimming were deduced from the DNA. The table lists under 350,000 clones, 65% to 90% of them singletons. This TCR was recovered from a man between 25 and 39 years old who had recovered from COVID-19. V is TRBV7-9 and J is TRBJ2-7, with 9 bases aligning to TRBD1. The source material was PBMCs or T cells enriched from blood (not recorded which). The CDR3 loop is CASSPTGGVFSYEQYF. The CDR3 bases are TGTGCCAGCAGCCCCACAGGGGGCGTTTTCTCCTACGAGCAGTACTTC.